This T cell receptor beta chain was captured by sequencing in a study of T cells after yellow fever vaccination. Study-wide findings and caveats: Post-booster reappearance was seen for most primary-vaccination clones (nearly 97% CD4, 85% to 90% CD8). Clonotypes shared by both compartments, CD4 and CD8, made up a small share.

CDR1 and CDR2 (germline): SGHNT, YENEEA. CDR3 length equals 17 residues. V shed 1 base and J shed 2 bases, with 14 bases lying between them. In its sample, this clonotype was seen many times. The TCR cDNA carried a universal primer site and UMIs from 5'RACE template switching. TCRdb independently ran MiXCR on the 5' RACE reads; one entry per CDR3 protein. This sample has 4,000 to 5,000 distinct CDR3 sequences, with roughly 8% found just once. The starting material was PBMCs, either bulk or a sorted T-cell subset (CD4+, CD8+, memory, or dextramer-sorted; not recorded which), obtained approximately 47 days after the first yellow fever vaccination. This sequence was found in a man aged 18 to 35 who received the YFV17D yellow fever vaccine. This chain connects TRBV11-3 to TRBJ2-2; D call uncertain. The CDR3 protein is CASSLGRPGPNTGELFF. In nucleotides, the CDR3 is TGTGCCAGCAGCTTAGGGCGTCCCGGGCCCAACACCGGGGAGCTGTTTTTT.